These T cell receptor beta chains were read from a single sample in a study of T cells after yellow fever vaccination. TCRdb processed the 5' RACE reads anew with MiXCR; each CDR3 protein has one entry. Altogether about 340,000 distinct CDR3 sequences are present, almost 4% being singletons, with the ten largest covering less than 25%. The sequenced sample was PBMCs, obtained 5 days after the yellow fever booster vaccination. The origin of the receptors is a man aged 18 to 29 who received the YFV17D yellow fever vaccine. CDR3s include the opening cysteine and the closing phenylalanine or tryptophan. The order of the fields is clone size, D gene, J gene, V gene, CDR3 protein, CDR3 DNA. A D gene is named only where the DNA matches it firmly. For some rows the clone size is stated as once, few or many, or as a class when expanded; others skip it.

.,.,TRBJ1-1,TRBV5-1,CASSPTRSHMNTEAFF,TGCGCCAGCAGCCCTACCCGGTCCCATATGAACACTGAAGCTTTCTTT
many,.,TRBJ2-1,TRBV5-6,CASSPTGMEQFF,TGTGCCAGCAGCCCCACAGGGATGGAGCAGTTCTTC
few,.,TRBJ2-7,TRBV19,CASSISLGAYEQYF,TGTGCCAGTAGTATCTCCCTCGGGGCGTACGAGCAGTACTTC
many,.,TRBJ2-7,TRBV15,CATSRVMAGRTGEQYF,TGTGCCACCAGCAGAGTAATGGCAGGGCGAACTGGCGAGCAGTACTTC
many,.,TRBJ2-5,TRBV10-3,CAISEYPDQETQYF,TGTGCCATCAGTGAGTATCCTGACCAAGAGACCCAGTACTTC
.,.,TRBJ1-2,TRBV5-5,CASSLPGGPYGYTF,TGTGCCAGCAGTCTTCCGGGGGGACCCTATGGCTACACCTTC
.,TRBD2,TRBJ2-5,TRBV5-4,CASSLAGGLVETQYF,TGTGCCAGCAGCTTGGCCGGGGGACTAGTTGAGACCCAGTACTTC
few,.,TRBJ1-1,TRBV6-5,CASSYGRGTEAFF,TGTGCCAGCAGTTACGGGCGGGGAACTGAAGCTTTCTTT
.,.,TRBJ2-2,TRBV27,CASSLGNGELFF,TGTGCCAGCAGTTTAGGGAACGGGGAGCTGTTTTTT
.,.,TRBJ2-3,TRBV19,CASIQSPTSTDTQYF,TGTGCCAGTATCCAGTCCCCCACCAGCACAGATACGCAGTATTTT
few,.,TRBJ1-1,TRBV5-6,CASSISGFAGPFF,TGTGCCAGCAGCATCAGCGGGTTCGCGGGGCCTTTCTTT
few,.,TRBJ2-1,TRBV5-1,CASQGRGLGRNEQFF,TGCGCTTCTCAAGGCCGGGGGCTCGGTAGGAATGAGCAGTTCTTC
many,.,TRBJ2-1,TRBV5-4,CASSRASVGGDEQFF,TGTGCCAGCAGCCGGGCCTCGGTAGGTGGCGATGAGCAGTTCTTC
.,.,TRBJ1-1,TRBV12-3/TRBV12-4,CASSLWQGNTEAFF,TGTGCCAGCAGTTTATGGCAGGGGAACACTGAAGCTTTCTTT
many,TRBD2,TRBJ2-7,TRBV9,CASSVAGTSGAMYEQYF,TGTGCCAGCAGCGTAGCCGGGACTAGCGGTGCGATGTACGAGCAGTACTTC
few,TRBD2,TRBJ2-5,TRBV19,CAVGRETQYF,TGTGCCGTCGGGAGGGAGACCCAGTACTTC
.,.,TRBJ2-7,TRBV6-6,CASSSRGGQTSEQYF,TGTGCCAGCAGCTCGAGGGGGGGACAGACTTCGGAGCAGTACTTC
.,TRBD2,TRBJ2-3,TRBV20-1,CSARGTSGGPNTQYF,TGCAGTGCTAGAGGGACTAGCGGGGGCCCTAATACGCAGTATTTT